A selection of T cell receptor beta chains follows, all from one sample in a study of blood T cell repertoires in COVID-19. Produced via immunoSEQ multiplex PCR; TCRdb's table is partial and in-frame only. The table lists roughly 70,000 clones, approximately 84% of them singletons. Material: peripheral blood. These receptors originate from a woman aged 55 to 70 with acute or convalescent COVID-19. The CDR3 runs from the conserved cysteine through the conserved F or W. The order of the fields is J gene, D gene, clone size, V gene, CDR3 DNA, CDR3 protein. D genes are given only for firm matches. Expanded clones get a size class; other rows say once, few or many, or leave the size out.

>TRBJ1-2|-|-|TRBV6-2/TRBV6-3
TGTGCCAGCAGTTACAATGGGGGCGCATATGGCTACACCTTC
CASSYNGGAYGYTF
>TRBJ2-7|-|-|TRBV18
TGTGCCAGCTCACCTAGGTCAGGGGACGAGCAGTACTTC
CASSPRSGDEQYF
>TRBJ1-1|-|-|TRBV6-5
TGTGCCATCAGAATCTCCGGGGGGCAGGGTACTGAAGCTTTCTTT
CAIRISGGQGTEAFF
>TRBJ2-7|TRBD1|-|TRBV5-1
TGCGCCAGCAGCTTGGTCGGACAGGGAGTAAAGGACGAGCAGTACTTC
CASSLVGQGVKDEQYF
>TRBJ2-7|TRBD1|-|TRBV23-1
TGCGCCAGCAGTCAATTGGGGGGACAGGGGTTCTACGAGCAGTACTTC
CASSQLGGQGFYEQYF
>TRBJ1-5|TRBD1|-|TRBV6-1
TGTGCCAGCAGTGAAGCCACAGGGGGCTTCGATAGCAATCAGCCCCAGCATTTT
CASSEATGGFDSNQPQHF
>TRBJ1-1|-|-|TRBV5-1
TGCGCCAGCAGCCCGAAAAGAGAGAGGACTGAAGCTTTCTTT
CASSPKRERTEAFF
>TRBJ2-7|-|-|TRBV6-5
TGTGCCAGCAGGGGGAGAGTGGAGAGAATGTACTTC
CASRGRVERMYF
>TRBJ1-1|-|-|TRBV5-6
TGTGCCAGCAGCCCACAGGTCCGGAACACTGAAGCTTTCTTT
CASSPQVRNTEAFF
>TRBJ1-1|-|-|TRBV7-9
TGTGCCAGCAGCCGCGAAGCGGGGAACACTGAAGCTTTCTTT
CASSREAGNTEAFF
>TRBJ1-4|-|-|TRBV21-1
TGTGCCAGCAGCGACAGGGGGAGTAATGAAAAACTGTTTTTT
CASSDRGSNEKLFF
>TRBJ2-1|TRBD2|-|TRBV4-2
TGTGCCAGCAGCCAGGATACTAGCGGGGGGGATGAGCAGTTCTTC
CASSQDTSGGDEQFF
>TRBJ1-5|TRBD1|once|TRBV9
TGTGCCAGCAGCGTGGGACAGCTTAGCAATCAGCCCCAGCATTTT
CASSVGQLSNQPQHF
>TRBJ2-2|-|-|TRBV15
TGTGCCACCAGCAGAGATCGGAGGTCGAACACCGGGGAGCTGTTTTTT
CATSRDRRSNTGELFF
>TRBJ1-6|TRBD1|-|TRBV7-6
TGTGCCAGCAGCCCCCAGACAGGGGGCGTGGGTAATTCACCCCTCCACTTT
CASSPQTGGVGNSPLHF
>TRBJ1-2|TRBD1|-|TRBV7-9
TGTGCCAGCAGTTATACCGGGACAGGGGGTTCTGGCTACACCTTC
CASSYTGTGGSGYTF
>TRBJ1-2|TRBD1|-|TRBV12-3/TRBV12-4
TGTGCCAGCAGCCCGACAGGGTTCTATGGCTACACCTTC
CASSPTGFYGYTF
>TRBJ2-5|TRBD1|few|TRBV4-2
TGTGCCAGCAGCGAGGGAACAGGGGGGAATCAAGAGACCCAGTACTTC
CASSEGTGGNQETQYF
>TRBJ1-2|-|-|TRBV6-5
TGTGCCAGCAGTTACTCTGGCCGGCTAGAGGATGGCTACACCTTC
CASSYSGRLEDGYTF
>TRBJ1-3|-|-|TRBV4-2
TGTGCCAGCAGCCACACAGGGATATCTGGAAACACCATATATTTT
CASSHTGISGNTIYF
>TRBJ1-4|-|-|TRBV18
TGTGCCAGCTCACCTCCTGATTGGAGGGAAAAACTGTTTTTT
CASSPPDWREKLFF
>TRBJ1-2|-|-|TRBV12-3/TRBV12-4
TGTGCCAGCAGACGGGGGTTGGGCTACACCTTC
CASRRGLGYTF
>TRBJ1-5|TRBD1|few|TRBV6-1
TGTGCCAGCAGCGAAAATACAGGGGACCCCACCCAGCCCCAGCATTTT
CASSENTGDPTQPQHF
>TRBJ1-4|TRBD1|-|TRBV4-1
TGCGCCAGCAGCCAAGATGGACAGGGGGCGAAAAAACTGTTTTTT
CASSQDGQGAKKLFF
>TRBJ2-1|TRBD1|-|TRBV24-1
TGTGCCACCAGTGACCCACTAACAGGGGAGAAGAACAATGAGCAGTTCTTC
CATSDPLTGEKNNEQFF
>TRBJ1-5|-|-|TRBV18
TGTGCCAGCTCACTCACCGGGGGTGGGGGCAATCAGCCCCAGCATTTT
CASSLTGGGGNQPQHF
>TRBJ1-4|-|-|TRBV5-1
TGCGCCAGCAGCTTGGGGACAGCGGCAACTAATGAAAAACTGTTTTTT
CASSLGTAATNEKLFF
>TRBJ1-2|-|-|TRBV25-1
TGTGCCAGCAGTGAGACGGCGGTAACTAACTATGGCTACACCTTC
CASSETAVTNYGYTF
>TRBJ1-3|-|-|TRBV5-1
TGCGCCAGCAGCTTGGAAAGCCCATCCTCTGGAAACACCATATATTTT
CASSLESPSSGNTIYF
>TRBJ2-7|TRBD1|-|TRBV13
TGTGCCAGCAGCGGACGACAGGGGGGCGAGCAGTACTTC
CASSGRQGGEQYF
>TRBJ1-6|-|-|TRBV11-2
TGTGCCAGCAGCTTACGTCCCTCGACAGGAGCTAGAACACCCCTCCACTTT
CASSLRPSTGARTPLHF
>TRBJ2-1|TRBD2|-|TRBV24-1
TGTGCCACCAGTGATCCCGGGGGGGCGCATGAGCAGTTCTTC
CATSDPGGAHEQFF
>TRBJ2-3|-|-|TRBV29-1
TGCAGCGTTGAAGCCCCATTCCCAAGCACAGATACGCAGTATTTT
CSVEAPFPSTDTQYF
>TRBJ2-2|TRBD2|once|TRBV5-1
TGCGCCAGCAGCTCCGGGACTACCATCGCGAACACCGGGGAGCTGTTTTTT
CASSSGTTIANTGELFF
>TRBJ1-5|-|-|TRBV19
TGTGCCAGTAGTTCACAGGTTAGCAATCAGCCCCAGCATTTT
CASSSQVSNQPQHF
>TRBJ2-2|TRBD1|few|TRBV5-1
TGCGCCAGCAGCGAACAGGGGGGCGGGGAGCTGTTTTTT
CASSEQGGGELFF
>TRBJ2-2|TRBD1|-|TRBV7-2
TGTGCCAGCAGCTTAAACAGGGGGCGCGCCGGGGAGCTGTTTTTT
CASSLNRGRAGELFF
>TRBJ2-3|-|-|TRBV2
TGTGCCAGCAGGGGGGGACAGAGACTCACAGATACGCAGTATTTT
CASRGGQRLTDTQYF
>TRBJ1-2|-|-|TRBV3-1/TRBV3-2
TGTGCCAGCACCCAACGGGGAGGGGGGTATGGTGGCTACACCTTC
CASTQRGGGYGGYTF
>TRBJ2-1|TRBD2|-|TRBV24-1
TGTGCCACTTCTAGCGGGGGCTACAATGAGCAGTTCTTC
CATSSGGYNEQFF
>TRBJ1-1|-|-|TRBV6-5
TGTGCCAGCAGTTACTCGGGGGGAATAGCTTTCTTT
CASSYSGGIAFF
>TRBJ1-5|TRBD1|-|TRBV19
TGTGCCAGTAGTATTCAGGGGGTGAATCAGCCCCAGCATTTT
CASSIQGVNQPQHF
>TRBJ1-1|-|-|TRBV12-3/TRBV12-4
TGTGCCAGCAGTTTACATATGGGGCAGGCTTTCTTT
CASSLHMGQAFF
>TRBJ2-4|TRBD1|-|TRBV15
TGTGCCACCAGTAAGAGAGGAACAGGGGCAAACATTCAGTACTTC
CATSKRGTGANIQYF
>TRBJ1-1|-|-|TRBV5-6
TGTGCCAGCAGCCTAATGACGGTGGGTCAGGGTGAAGCTTTCTTT
CASSLMTVGQGEAFF
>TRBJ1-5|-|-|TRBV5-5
TGTGCCAGCAGCCCGTTATTCACAGGGAGCAATCAGCCCCAGCATTTT
CASSPLFTGSNQPQHF
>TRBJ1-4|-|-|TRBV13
TGTGCCAGCAGCTTCGGGAAAAGGGAAAAACTGTTTTTT
CASSFGKREKLFF
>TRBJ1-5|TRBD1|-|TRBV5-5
TGTGCCAGCAGTCCAAGGCGAGGACAGGAGTTTCCCAATCAGCCCCAGCATTTT
CASSPRRGQEFPNQPQHF